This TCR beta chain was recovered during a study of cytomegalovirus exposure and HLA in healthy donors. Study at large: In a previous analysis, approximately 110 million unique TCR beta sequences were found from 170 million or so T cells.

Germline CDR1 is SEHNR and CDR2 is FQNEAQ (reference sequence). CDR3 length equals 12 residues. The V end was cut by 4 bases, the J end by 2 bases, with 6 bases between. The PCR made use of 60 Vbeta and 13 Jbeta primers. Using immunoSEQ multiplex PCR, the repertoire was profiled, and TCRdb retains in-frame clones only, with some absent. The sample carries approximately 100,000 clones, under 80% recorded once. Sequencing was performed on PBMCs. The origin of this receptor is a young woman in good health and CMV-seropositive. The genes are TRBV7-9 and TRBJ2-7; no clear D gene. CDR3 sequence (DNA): TGTGCCAGCAGCTCCACGGCCTACGAGCAGTACTTC. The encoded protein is CASSSTAYEQYF.